Presented here are 10 T cell receptor beta chains from one specimen sequenced in a study of blood T cells in healthy people across ages. With a J-beta primer mix and a sample-barcoded 5' primer, a second PCR ran about 6 to 11 cycles. TCRdb called the 5' RACE reads again in MiXCR, with one record for every CDR3 protein. The top ten hold 6.5% to 8.5% of the sample, which has about 1.4 million distinct CDR3 sequences, approximately 59% seen once. The sequenced sample consisted of blood. These TCRs come from a man aged 18-30 years in good health.

CDR3 amino acids: CASSVDPASEQYF. The CDR3 DNA reads TGTGCCAGCAGCGTGGACCCTGCGTCTGAGCAGTACTTC. The V gene is TRBV7-2, the J gene TRBJ2-7; no firm D call. V lost 5 bases and J lost 7, with 15 bases in between. Germline V gene data show CDR1 as SGHTA and CDR2 as FQGNSA. This CDR3 spans 13 amino acids.

The rearrangement links TRBV29-1 to TRBJ2-1; 9 bases map to TRBD2. The CDR3 spans 13 residues. From germline, CDR1 is SQVTM and CDR2 ANQGSEA. Unmatched junction bases numbered 7, after V lost 8 bases and J lost 5 bases. CDR3 amino acids: CSLSAGGDNEQFF. The CDR3 bases are TGCAGCCTCTCGGCGGGAGGGGACAATGAGCAGTTCTTC.

Only a few counts were recorded for this clonotype. V is TRBV6-5 and J is TRBJ2-6; D remains unclear. The V gene lost 0 bases and the J gene lost 0 bases, with 15 bases spanning the gap. CDR3 length: 19 residues. CDR1 is MNHEY and CDR2 is SVGAGI in the germline V gene. CDR3 in amino acids: CASSYSIFKESSGANVLTF. In DNA, the CDR3 is TGTGCCAGCAGTTACTCGATTTTTAAGGAGAGCTCTGGGGCCAACGTCCTGACTTTC.

The V gene is TRBV5-1, the J gene TRBJ1-6, with unresolved D. The germline V gene encodes CDR1 SGHRS and CDR2 YFSETQ. The V and J ends lost 6 bases and 4 bases respectively, with 11 bases between them. The CDR3 is 14 residues long. CDR3 DNA: TGCGCCAGCAAGCGGTTCCAGTATAATTCACCCCTCCACTTT. Translating gives CASKRFQYNSPLHF.

The J gene is TRBJ1-5, the V gene TRBV10-3; the match to TRBD1 covers 7 bases. The CDR3 is 15 amino acids. CDR1 and CDR2 from the germline V gene are ENHRY and SYGVKD. The trim removed 1 base at V and 4 bases at J, leaving 4 bases unmatched. CDR3: CAISEWTGGNQPQHF. The CDR3 bases are TGTGCCATCAGTGAGTGGACAGGCGGAAATCAGCCCCAGCATTTT.

This clonotype was seen once. This chain connects TRBV28 to TRBJ1-1, with D perhaps matching TRBD1 (6 bases). CDR3 size: 12 residues. V lost 6 bases and J lost 6, with 11 bases in between. Germline assignment: CDR1 MDHEN and CDR2 SYDVKM. CDR3 protein: CASSFRGPEAFF. CDR3 nucleotide sequence: TGTGCCAGCAGCTTCCGGGGGCCTGAAGCTTTCTTT.

Comments on this clonotype: Mismatch with germline at one junction end may stem from a read error. The chain uses TRBV6-5 and TRBJ2-7; D tentatively reads TRBD1 or TRBD2 (7 bases each). Germline CDR1 and CDR2: MNHEY and SVGAGI. This CDR3 is 15 amino acids long. The CDR3 region is CANSYSNRGGNEQYF. The CDR3 DNA reads TGTGCCAACAGTTACTCGAACAGGGGAGGGAACGAGCAGTACTTC.

CDR3 amino acids: CSARSRGIYGYTF. The CDR3 region has the DNA TGCAGTGCTAGAAGCCGGGGGATCTATGGCTACACCTTC. The J gene is TRBJ1-2, the V gene TRBV20-1, with D tentatively TRBD1 (5 bases). Trimming removed 2 bases from V and 4 bases from J, with 11 bases in between. Per the germline V gene, CDR1 is DFQATT and CDR2 is SNEGSKA (reference sequence). CDR3 length equals 13 residues.

Of note for this clonotype: Mismatch with germline at one junction end may stem from a read error. This chain connects TRBV15 to TRBJ1-1; 7 bases map to TRBD1. This CDR3 has 17 residues. Per the germline V gene, CDR1 is LNHNV and CDR2 is YYDKDF (reference sequence). CDR3 DNA: TGTGCCACCAGTAGAGATCAGAGGGGGCCGGAGAACACTGAAGCTTTCTTT. As protein: CATSRDQRGPENTEAFF.

This clonotype was recorded a few times. This chain uses TRBV6-1 with TRBJ1-1; 9 bases line up with TRBD1. Germline CDR1 and CDR2: MNHNS and SASEGT. This CDR3 is built from 14 residues. V shed 7 bases and J 3 bases; nucleotides not matched to a gene: 6. The chain's CDR3 is CASTNRGLYTEAFF. The CDR3 DNA sequence: TGTGCCAGCACTAACAGGGGGCTGTACACTGAAGCTTTCTTT.